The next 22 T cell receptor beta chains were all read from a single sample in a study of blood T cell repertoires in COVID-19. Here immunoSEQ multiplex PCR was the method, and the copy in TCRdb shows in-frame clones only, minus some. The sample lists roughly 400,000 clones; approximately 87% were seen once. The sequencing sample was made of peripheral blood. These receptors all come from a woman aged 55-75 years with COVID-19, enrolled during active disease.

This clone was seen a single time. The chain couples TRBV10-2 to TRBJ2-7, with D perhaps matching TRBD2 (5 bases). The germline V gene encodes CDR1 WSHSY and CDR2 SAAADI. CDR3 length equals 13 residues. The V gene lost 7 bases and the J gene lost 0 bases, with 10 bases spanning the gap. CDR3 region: CASKNRDSYEQYF. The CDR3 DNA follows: TGCGCCAGCAAGAACCGGGACTCCTACGAGCAGTACTTC.

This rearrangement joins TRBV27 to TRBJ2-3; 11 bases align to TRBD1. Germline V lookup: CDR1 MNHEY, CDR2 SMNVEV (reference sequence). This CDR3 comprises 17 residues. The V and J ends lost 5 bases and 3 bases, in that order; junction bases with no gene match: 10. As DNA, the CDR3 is TGTGCCAGCAGTACCGGGGACAGGGGGGCCCTGACAGATACGCAGTATTTT. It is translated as CASSTGDRGALTDTQYF.

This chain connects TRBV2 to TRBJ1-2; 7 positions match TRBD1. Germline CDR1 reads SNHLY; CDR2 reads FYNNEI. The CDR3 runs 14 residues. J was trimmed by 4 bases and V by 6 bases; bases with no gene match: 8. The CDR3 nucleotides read TGTGCCAGCAGAGCGTCCGGGACAGCCTATGGCTACACCTTC. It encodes CASRASGTAYGYTF.

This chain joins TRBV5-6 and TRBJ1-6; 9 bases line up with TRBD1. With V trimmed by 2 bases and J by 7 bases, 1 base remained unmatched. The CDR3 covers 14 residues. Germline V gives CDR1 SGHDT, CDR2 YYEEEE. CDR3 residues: CASSFGQGNSPLHF. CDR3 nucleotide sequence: TGTGCCAGCAGCTTCGGACAGGGGAATTCACCCCTCCACTTT.

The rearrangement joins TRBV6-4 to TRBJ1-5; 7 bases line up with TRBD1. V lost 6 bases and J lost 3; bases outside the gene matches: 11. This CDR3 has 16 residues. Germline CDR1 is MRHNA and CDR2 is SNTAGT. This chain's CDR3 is CASSPLYRGTNQPQHF. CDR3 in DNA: TGTGCCAGCAGCCCACTATACAGGGGAACCAATCAGCCCCAGCATTTT.

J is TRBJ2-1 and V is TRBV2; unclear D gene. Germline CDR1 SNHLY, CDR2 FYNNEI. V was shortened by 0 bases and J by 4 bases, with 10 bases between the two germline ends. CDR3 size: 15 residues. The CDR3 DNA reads TGTGCCAGCAGTGAAGCGCCTCGTCGGTACAATGAGCAGTTCTTC. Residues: CASSEAPRRYNEQFF.

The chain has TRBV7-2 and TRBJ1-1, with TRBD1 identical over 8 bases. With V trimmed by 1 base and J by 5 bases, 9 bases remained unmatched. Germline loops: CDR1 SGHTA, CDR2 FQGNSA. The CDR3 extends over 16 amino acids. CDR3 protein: CASSLGRQGSRTEAFF. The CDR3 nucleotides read TGTGCCAGCAGCTTAGGGAGACAGGGGAGTAGGACTGAAGCTTTCTTT.

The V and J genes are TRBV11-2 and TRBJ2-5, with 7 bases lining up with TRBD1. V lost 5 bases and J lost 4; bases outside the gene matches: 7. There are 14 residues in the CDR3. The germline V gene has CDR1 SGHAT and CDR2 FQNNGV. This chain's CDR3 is CASSPRQGVETQYF. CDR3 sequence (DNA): TGTGCCAGCAGCCCCCGACAGGGAGTAGAGACCCAGTACTTC.

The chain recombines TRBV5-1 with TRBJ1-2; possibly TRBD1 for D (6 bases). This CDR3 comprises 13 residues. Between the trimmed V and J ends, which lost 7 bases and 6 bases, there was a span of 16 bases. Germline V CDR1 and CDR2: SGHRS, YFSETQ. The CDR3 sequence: CASGLTGSHGYTF. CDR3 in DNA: TGCGCCAGCGGATTAACAGGGAGTCATGGCTACACCTTC.

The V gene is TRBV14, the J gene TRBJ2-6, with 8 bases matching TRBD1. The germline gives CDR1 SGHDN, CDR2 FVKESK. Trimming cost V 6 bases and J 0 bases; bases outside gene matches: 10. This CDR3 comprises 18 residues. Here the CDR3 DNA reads TGTGCCAGCAGATTATCCGGGACAGGTTTCTCTGGGGCCAACGTCCTGACTTTC. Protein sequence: CASRLSGTGFSGANVLTF.

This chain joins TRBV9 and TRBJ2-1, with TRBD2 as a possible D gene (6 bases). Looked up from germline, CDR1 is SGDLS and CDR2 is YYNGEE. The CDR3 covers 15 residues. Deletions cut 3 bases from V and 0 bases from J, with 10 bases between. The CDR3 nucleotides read TGTGCCAGCAGCGGGCTCGGGAGCTCCTACAATGAGCAGTTCTTC. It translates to CASSGLGSSYNEQFF.

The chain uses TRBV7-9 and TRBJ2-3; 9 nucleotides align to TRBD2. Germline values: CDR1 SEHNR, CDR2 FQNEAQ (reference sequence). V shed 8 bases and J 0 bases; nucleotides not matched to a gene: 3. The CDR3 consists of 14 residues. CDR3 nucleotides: TGTGCCAGCTTGAGCGGGGGGAGCACAGATACGCAGTATTTT. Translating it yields CASLSGGSTDTQYF.

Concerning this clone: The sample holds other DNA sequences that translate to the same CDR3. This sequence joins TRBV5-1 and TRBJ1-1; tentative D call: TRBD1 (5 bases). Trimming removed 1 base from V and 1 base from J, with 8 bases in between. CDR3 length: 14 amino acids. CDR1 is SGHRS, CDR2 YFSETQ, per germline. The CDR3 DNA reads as TGCGCCAGCAGCTTGTCGGGGGGGAACACTGAAGCTTTCTTT. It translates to CASSLSGGNTEAFF.

CDR3 region: CASRRTGASSPLHF. The DNA for the CDR3 is TGTGCCAGCAGACGGACAGGCGCGAGTTCACCCCTCCACTTT. V is TRBV28 and J is TRBJ1-6, with 7 bases fitting TRBD1. V lost 6 bases to trimming and J lost 9 bases; unmatched junction nucleotides: 8. Germline CDR1 MDHEN, CDR2 SYDVKM. The length of the CDR3 is 14 residues. The complete variable domain, with remaining parts taken from reference TRBV28 and TRBJ1-6, reads DVKVTQSSRYLVKRTGEKVFLECVQDMDHENMFWYRQDPGLGLRLIYFSYDVKMKEKGDIPEGYSVSREKKERFSLILESASTNQTSMYLCASRRTGASSPLHFGNGTRLTVT.

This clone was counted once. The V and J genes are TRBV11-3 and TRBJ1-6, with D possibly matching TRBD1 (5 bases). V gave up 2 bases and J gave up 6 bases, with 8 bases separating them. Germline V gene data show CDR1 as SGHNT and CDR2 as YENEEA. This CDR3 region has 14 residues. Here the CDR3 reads CASSLKGSNSPLHF. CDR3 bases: TGTGCCAGCAGCTTAAAGGGGTCTAATTCACCCCTCCACTTT.

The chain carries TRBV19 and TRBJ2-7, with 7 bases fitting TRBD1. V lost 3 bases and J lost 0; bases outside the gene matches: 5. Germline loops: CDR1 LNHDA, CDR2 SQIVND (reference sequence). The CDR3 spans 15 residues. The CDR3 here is CASSIEDRSSYEQYF. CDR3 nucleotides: TGTGCCAGTAGTATTGAGGACAGGAGCTCCTACGAGCAGTACTTC.

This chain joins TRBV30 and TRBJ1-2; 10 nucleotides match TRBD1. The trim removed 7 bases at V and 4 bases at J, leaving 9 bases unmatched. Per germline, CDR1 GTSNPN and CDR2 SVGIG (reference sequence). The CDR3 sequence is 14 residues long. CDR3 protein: CALLGQGSSYGYTF. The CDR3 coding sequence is TGTGCCTTACTGGGACAGGGGAGTAGCTATGGCTACACCTTC. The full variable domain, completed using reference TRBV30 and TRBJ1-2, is SQTIHQWPATLVQPVGSPLSLECTVEGTSNPNLYWYRQAAGRGLQLLFYSVGIGQISSEVPQNLSASRPQDRQFILSSKKLLLSDSGFYLCALLGQGSSYGYTFGSGTRLTVV.

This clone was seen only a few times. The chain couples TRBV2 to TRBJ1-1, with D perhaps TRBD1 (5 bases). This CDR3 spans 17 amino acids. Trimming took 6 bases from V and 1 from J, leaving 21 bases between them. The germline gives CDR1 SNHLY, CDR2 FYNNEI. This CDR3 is CASRSRVGGVRNTEAFF. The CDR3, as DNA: TGTGCCAGCAGGAGCAGGGTGGGGGGTGTACGGAACACTGAAGCTTTCTTT. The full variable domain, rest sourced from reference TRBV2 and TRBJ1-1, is EPEVTQTPSHQVTQMGQEVILRCVPISNHLYFYWYRQILGQKVEFLVSFYNNEISEKSEIFDDQFSVERPDGSNFTLKIRSTKLEDSAMYFCASRSRVGGVRNTEAFFGQGTRLTVV.

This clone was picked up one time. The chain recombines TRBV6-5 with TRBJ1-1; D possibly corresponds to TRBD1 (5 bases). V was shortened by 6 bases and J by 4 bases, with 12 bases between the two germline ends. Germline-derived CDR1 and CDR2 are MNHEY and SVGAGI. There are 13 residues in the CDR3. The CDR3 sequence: CASSSQVSTEAFF. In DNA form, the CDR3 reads TGTGCCAGCAGCTCACAGGTGAGCACTGAAGCTTTCTTT.

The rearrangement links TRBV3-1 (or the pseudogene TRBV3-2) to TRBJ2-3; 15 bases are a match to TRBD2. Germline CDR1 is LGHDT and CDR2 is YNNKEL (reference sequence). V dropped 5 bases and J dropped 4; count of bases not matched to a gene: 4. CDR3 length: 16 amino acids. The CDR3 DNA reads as TGTGCCAGCAGCTCCCGGACTAGCGGGGGGGCAGATACGCAGTATTTT. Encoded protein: CASSSRTSGGADTQYF.

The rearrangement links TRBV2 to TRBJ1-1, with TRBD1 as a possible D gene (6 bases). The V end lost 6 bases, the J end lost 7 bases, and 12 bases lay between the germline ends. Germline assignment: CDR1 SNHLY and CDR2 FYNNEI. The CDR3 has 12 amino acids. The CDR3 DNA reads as TGTGCCAGCAGGGACAGCCTACTTGAAGCTTTCTTT. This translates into CASRDSLLEAFF. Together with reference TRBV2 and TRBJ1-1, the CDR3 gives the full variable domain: EPEVTQTPSHQVTQMGQEVILRCVPISNHLYFYWYRQILGQKVEFLVSFYNNEISEKSEIFDDQFSVERPDGSNFTLKIRSTKLEDSAMYFCASRDSLLEAFFGQGTRLTVV.

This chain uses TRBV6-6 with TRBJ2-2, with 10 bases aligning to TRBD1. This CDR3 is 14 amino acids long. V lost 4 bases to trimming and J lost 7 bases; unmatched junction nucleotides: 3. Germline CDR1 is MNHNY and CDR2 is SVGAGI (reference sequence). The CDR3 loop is CASSSTGGSGELFF. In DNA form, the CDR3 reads TGTGCCAGCAGTTCGACAGGGGGCAGCGGGGAGCTGTTTTTT.